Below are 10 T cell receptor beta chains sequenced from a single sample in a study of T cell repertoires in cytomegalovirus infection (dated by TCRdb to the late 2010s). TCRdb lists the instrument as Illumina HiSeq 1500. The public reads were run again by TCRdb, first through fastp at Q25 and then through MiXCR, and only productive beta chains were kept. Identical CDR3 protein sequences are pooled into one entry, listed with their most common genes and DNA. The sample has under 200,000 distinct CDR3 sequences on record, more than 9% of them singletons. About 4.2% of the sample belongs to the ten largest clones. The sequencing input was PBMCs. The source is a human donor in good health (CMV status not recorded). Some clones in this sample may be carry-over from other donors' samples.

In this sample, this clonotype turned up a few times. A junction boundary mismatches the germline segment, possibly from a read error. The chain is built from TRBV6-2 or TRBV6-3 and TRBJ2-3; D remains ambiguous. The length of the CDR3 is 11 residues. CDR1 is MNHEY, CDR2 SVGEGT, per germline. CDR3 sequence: CASSNSDTQYF. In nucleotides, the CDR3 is TGTGCCAGCAGTAACTCCGATACGCAGTATTTT.

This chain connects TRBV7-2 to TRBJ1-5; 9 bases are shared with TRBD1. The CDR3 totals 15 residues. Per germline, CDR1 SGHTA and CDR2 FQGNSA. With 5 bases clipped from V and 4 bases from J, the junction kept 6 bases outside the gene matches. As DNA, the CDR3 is TGTGCCAGCAGCCCACGGACAGGGGTGAATCAGCCCCAGCATTTT. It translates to CASSPRTGVNQPQHF.

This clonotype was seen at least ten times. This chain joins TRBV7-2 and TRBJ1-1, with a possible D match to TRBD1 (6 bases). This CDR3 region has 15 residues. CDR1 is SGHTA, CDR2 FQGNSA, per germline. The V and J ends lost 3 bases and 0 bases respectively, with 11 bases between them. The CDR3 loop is CASSFQTGLNTEAFF. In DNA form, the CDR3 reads TGTGCCAGCAGCTTCCAGACAGGACTGAACACTGAAGCTTTCTTT.

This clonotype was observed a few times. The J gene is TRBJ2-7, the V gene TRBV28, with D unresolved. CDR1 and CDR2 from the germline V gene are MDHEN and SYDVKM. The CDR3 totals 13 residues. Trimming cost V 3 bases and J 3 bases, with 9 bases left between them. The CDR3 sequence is CASSFTPNYEQYF. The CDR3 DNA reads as TGTGCCAGCAGTTTCACGCCGAACTACGAGCAGTACTTC.

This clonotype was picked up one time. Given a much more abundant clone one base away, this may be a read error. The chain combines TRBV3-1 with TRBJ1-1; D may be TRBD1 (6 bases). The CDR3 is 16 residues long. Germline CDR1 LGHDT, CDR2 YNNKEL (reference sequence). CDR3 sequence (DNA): TGTGCCAGCAGCCCCTCAGCGGGGGGGCTGAACACTGAAGTTTTCTTT. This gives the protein CASSPSAGGLNTEVFF.

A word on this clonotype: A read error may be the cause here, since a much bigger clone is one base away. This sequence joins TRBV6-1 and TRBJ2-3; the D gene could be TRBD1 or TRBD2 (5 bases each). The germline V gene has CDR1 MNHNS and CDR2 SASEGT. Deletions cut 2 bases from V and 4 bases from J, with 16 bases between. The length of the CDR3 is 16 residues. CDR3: CASSELGPQLADTQYF. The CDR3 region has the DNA TGTGCCAGCAGTGAATTGGGACCCCAGCTCGCAGATACGCAGTATTTT.

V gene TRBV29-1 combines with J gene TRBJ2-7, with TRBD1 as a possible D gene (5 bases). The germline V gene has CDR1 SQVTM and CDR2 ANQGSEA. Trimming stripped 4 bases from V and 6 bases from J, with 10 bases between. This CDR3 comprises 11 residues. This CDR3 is CSVATGSEQYF. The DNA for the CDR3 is TGCAGCGTTGCTACAGGTTCCGAGCAGTACTTC.

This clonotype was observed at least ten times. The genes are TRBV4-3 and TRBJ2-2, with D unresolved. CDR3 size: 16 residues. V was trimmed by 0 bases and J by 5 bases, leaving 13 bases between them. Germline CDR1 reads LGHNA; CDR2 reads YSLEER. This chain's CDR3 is CASSQDRISKTGELFF. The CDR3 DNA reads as TGCGCCAGCAGCCAAGATCGGATTAGTAAGACCGGGGAGCTGTTTTTT.

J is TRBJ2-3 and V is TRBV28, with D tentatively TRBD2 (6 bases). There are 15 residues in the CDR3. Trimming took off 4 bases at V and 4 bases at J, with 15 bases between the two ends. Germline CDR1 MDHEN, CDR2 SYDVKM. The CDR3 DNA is TGTGCCAGCAGTTCCTCGGGGCCGGGGGCAGATACGCAGTATTTT. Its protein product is CASSSSGPGADTQYF.

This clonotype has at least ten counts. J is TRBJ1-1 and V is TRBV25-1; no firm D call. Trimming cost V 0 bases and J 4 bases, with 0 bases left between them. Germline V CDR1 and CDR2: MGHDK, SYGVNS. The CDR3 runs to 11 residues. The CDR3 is CASSEYTEAFF. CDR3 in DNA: TGTGCCAGCAGTGAATACACTGAAGCTTTCTTT. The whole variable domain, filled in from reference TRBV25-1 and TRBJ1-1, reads EADIYQTPRYLVIGTGKKITLECSQTMGHDKMYWYQQDPGMELHLIHYSYGVNSTEKGDLSSESTVSRIRTEHFPLTLESARPSHTSQYLCASSEYTEAFFGQGTRLTVV.